The 20 T cell receptor beta chains below come from one sample, sequenced in a study of T cell responses to AZD1222 COVID-19 vaccine (dated by TCRdb to about 2021). The protocol used for the library was the immunoSEQ multiplex PCR assay. The source is immuneACCESS, and TCRdb retained only in-frame sequences with V and J called. Part of the clones is not carried over; for the studies checked, unresolved V genes explain less than half of this, and the remainder is unexplained. Here the sample has under 150,000 clones; more than 70% occur a single time. About 6.5% of the sample is in the top ten clones. The time point label for this specimen denotes: about 28 days (+/-7) after the second vaccine dose. The sequencing here drew on peripheral blood, taken 28 days after the second AZD1222 dose. Receptors were obtained from an adult who received the AZD1222 COVID-19 vaccine.

The chain uses TRBV12-3 or TRBV12-4 and TRBJ1-6; no clear D. V was cut by 6 bases and J by 13 bases, with 4 bases left in between. The CDR3 is 9 amino acids. The CDR3: CASSPPLHF. The CDR3 nucleotides are TGTGCCAGCAGCCCGCCCCTCCACTTT.

The chain is built from TRBV5-5 and TRBJ2-3; 11 bases fit TRBD2. The CDR3 loop spans 18 amino acids. J lost 2 bases, V lost 1 base, and 9 bases had no gene match. Germline CDR1 SGHKS, CDR2 YYEKEE (reference sequence). CDR3 nucleotide sequence: TGTGCCAGCAGCTTGACTAGCGGGGGCCCCTTCTACACAGATACGCAGTATTTT. Its protein product is CASSLTSGGPFYTDTQYF.

This chain joins TRBV3-1 (or the pseudogene TRBV3-2) and TRBJ2-2; TRBD2 matches at 11 bases. Trimming took 0 bases from V and 0 from J; bases not matched to a gene: 15. The CDR3 sequence is 22 residues long. The V gene's germline CDR1 is LGHDT and CDR2 YNNKEL (reference sequence). CDR3 nucleotides: TGTGCCAGCAGCCAAGATGAGGCTAGCGGGGGGCCCCCACCCGCGAACACCGGGGAGCTGTTTTTT. It specifies CASSQDEASGGPPPANTGELFF.

V and J are TRBV18 and TRBJ1-2, with no clear D. Germline loops: CDR1 KGHSH, CDR2 LQKENI. The CDR3 contains 14 residues. The germline V and J ends were trimmed by 2 bases and 4 bases, with 11 bases remaining between them. In nucleotides, the CDR3 is TGTGCCAGCTCACCAAGGCAGGACTCCTATGGCTACACCTTC. Protein: CASSPRQDSYGYTF.

The gene calls are TRBV6-5 and TRBJ1-2, with no clear D. Per germline, CDR1 MNHEY and CDR2 SVGAGI. Deletions cut 7 bases from V and 0 bases from J, with 15 bases between. This CDR3 has 15 residues. The CDR3 coding sequence is TGTGCCAGCACTCCCTTGGGTGTAGCTAACTATGGCTACACCTTC. The encoded protein is CASTPLGVANYGYTF.

The V and J genes are TRBV5-1 and TRBJ1-5; D is perhaps TRBD1 (5 bases). The V gene's germline CDR1 is SGHRS and CDR2 YFSETQ. V lost 6 bases to trimming and J lost 4 bases, with 14 bases between them. CDR3 length equals 14 residues. CDR3 DNA sequence: TGCGCCAGCAAAGAACCGGGGGAAAATCAGCCCCAGCATTTT. It is translated as CASKEPGENQPQHF.

The chain uses TRBV27 and TRBJ1-1; a weak D match, TRBD1 (6 bases). Trimming shortened V by 3 bases and J by 5 bases, and 10 bases separated the two germline ends. Germline V gene sequence: CDR1 MNHEY, CDR2 SMNVEV (reference sequence). The CDR3 contains 13 residues. CDR3 sequence reads: CASSLKGGTEAFF. The CDR3 nucleotides are TGTGCCAGCAGTTTGAAAGGGGGAACTGAAGCTTTCTTT.

In this sample, this clone turned up a few times. The chain is built from TRBV4-3 and TRBJ1-1; 8 bases agree with TRBD1. Trimming at V came to 6 bases and at J to 4 bases, leaving 7 bases not matched to a gene. The CDR3 extends over 14 amino acids. CDR1 and CDR2 from the germline V gene are LGHNA and YSLEER. CDR3 sequence (DNA): TGCGCCAGCAGGCGAGACAGGGGACCCACTGAAGCTTTCTTT. Protein: CASRRDRGPTEAFF.

This clone occurred a few times. The rearrangement uses TRBV12-3 or TRBV12-4 and TRBJ2-7; D gene uncertain. Trimming removed 1 base from V and 5 bases from J, with 9 bases in between. CDR3 length equals 13 residues. CDR3 amino acids: CASSLGVYDEQYF. The CDR3 DNA sequence: TGTGCCAGCAGTTTAGGGGTTTATGACGAGCAGTACTTC.

J is TRBJ1-4 and V is TRBV15, with D hard to call. V dropped 1 base and J dropped 0 bases, with 9 bases sitting between them. The CDR3 consists of 16 residues. Germline CDR1 and CDR2: LNHNV and YYDKDF (reference sequence). The CDR3, as DNA: TGTGCCACCAGCAGAGTTCATGGTGCAACTAATGAAAAACTGTTTTTT. The encoded protein is CATSRVHGATNEKLFF. Full variable domain (outside the CDR3, taken from reference TRBV15 and TRBJ1-4): DAMVIQNPRYQVTQFGKPVTLSCSQTLNHNVMYWYQQKSSQAPKLLFHYYDKDFNNEADTPDNFQSRRPNTSFCFLDIRSPGLGDTAMYLCATSRVHGATNEKLFFGSGTQLSVL.

This clone was seen just once. The chain has TRBV7-2 and TRBJ1-4; D call uncertain. This CDR3 contains 13 residues. Per the germline V gene, CDR1 is SGHTA and CDR2 is FQGNSA. V was shortened by 0 bases and J by 14 bases, with 13 bases between the two germline ends. DNA of the CDR3: TGTGCCAGCAGCTTAGCCCCCGGCGGGAGGCTGTTTTTT. This encodes CASSLAPGGRLFF.

The chain joins TRBV2 to TRBJ2-5; possibly TRBD1 for D (5 bases). The germline V and J ends were trimmed by 7 bases and 5 bases, with 17 bases remaining between them. Per the germline V gene, CDR1 is SNHLY and CDR2 is FYNNEI. CDR3 length: 14 amino acids. The CDR3 protein is CASIGSGKTETQYF. Here the CDR3 DNA reads TGTGCCAGCATTGGGTCAGGGAAGACGGAGACCCAGTACTTC. The complete variable domain, with remaining parts taken from reference TRBV2 and TRBJ2-5, reads EPEVTQTPSHQVTQMGQEVILRCVPISNHLYFYWYRQILGQKVEFLVSFYNNEISEKSEIFDDQFSVERPDGSNFTLKIRSTKLEDSAMYFCASIGSGKTETQYFGPGTRLLVL.

The gene calls are TRBV19 and TRBJ1-6; TRBD1 might be the D (6 bases). Trimming shortened V by 5 bases and J by 7 bases, and 18 bases separated the two germline ends. The CDR3 spans 16 residues. Germline V gives CDR1 LNHDA, CDR2 SQIVND (reference sequence). The CDR3 protein is CASSGEGGVKNSPLHF. CDR3 bases: TGTGCCAGTAGTGGAGAGGGGGGAGTGAAAAATTCACCCCTCCACTTT.

This rearrangement joins TRBV4-2 to TRBJ2-5, with TRBD1 matching 7 bases. Trimming at V came to 4 bases and at J to 3 bases, leaving 2 bases not matched to a gene. Germline-derived CDR1 and CDR2 are LGHNA and YNFKEQ. The CDR3 consists of 13 residues. The CDR3, as DNA: TGTGCCAGCAGCCCAACAGGGGAAGAGACCCAGTACTTC. Protein sequence: CASSPTGEETQYF.

The chain employs TRBV4-1 and TRBJ1-5; D possibly corresponds to TRBD1 (5 bases). Trimming removed 4 bases at V and 8 bases at J, with 18 bases between. The CDR3 extends over 15 amino acids. Germline assignment: CDR1 MGHRA and CDR2 YSYEKL. CDR3 loop: CASSLMTAGGKPQHF. The CDR3 DNA reads as TGCGCCAGCAGCCTCATGACTGCGGGGGGTAAGCCCCAGCATTTT.

This sequence joins TRBV21-1 and TRBJ1-5. TRBV21-1 is a pseudogene locus. The CDR3 contains 12 residues. The CDR3 DNA reads TGTGCCAGCGGGGGATCCAATCAGCCCCAGCATTTT. Amino acids: CASGGSNQPQHF.

The chain links TRBV3-1 (or the pseudogene TRBV3-2) to TRBJ2-7; 9 nucleotides match TRBD1. V gave up 4 bases and J gave up 9 bases; unmatched junction bases: 10. This CDR3 has 14 amino acids. Germline V gene data show CDR1 as LGHDT and CDR2 as YNNKEL (reference sequence). The CDR3 sequence: CASSLEQGAGRQYF. CDR3 in DNA: TGTGCCAGCAGCCTGGAACAGGGGGCAGGAAGGCAGTACTTC.

The chain couples TRBV7-9 to TRBJ1-1; 8 bases agree with TRBD1. Looked up from germline, CDR1 is SEHNR and CDR2 is FQNEAQ (reference sequence). After removal of 4 bases from V and 0 bases from J, the junction contained 4 bases not matched to a gene. The CDR3 covers 15 residues. The chain's CDR3 is CASSSYRGLNTEAFF. DNA for the CDR3: TGTGCCAGCAGCTCGTACAGGGGGTTGAACACTGAAGCTTTCTTT.

The chain employs TRBV6-5 and TRBJ2-5, with D possibly being TRBD1 (6 bases). Germline V gene sequence: CDR1 MNHEY, CDR2 SVGAGI. Trimming took 8 bases from V and 4 from J, leaving 11 bases between them. The CDR3 spans 12 residues. The CDR3 DNA reads TGTGCCAGCGGATCAGGGGTAGAGACCCAGTACTTC. Translated, it gives CASGSGVETQYF.

The table lists this clone with a few counts. The rearrangement joins TRBV4-1 to TRBJ2-2; 11 positions match TRBD1. CDR1 is MGHRA and CDR2 is YSYEKL in the germline V gene. J gave up 7 bases and V 1 base, and 8 bases lay outside the gene matches. This CDR3 has 17 residues. DNA of the CDR3: TGCGCCAGCAGCCAAGCTGCGGGACAGGGGGGAAACGGGGAGCTGTTTTTT. It is translated as CASSQAAGQGGNGELFF.